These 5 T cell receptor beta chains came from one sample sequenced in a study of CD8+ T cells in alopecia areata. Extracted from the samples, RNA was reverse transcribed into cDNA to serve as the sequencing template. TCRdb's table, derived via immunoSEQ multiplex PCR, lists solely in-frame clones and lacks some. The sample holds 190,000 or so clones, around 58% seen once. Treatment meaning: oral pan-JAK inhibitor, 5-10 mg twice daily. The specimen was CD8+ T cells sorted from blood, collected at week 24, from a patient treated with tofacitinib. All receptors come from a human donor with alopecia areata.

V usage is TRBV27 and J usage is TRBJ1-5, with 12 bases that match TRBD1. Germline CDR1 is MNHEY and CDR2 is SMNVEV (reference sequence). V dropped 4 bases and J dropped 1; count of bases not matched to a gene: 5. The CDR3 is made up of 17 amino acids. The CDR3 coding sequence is TGTGCCAGCAGTTCAGGGACAGGGGGCGGAAGCAATCAGCCCCAGCATTTT. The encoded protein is CASSSGTGGGSNQPQHF.

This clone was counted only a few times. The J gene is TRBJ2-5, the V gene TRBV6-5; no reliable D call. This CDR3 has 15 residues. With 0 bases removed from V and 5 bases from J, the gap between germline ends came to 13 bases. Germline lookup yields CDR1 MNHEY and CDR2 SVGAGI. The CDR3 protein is CASSYSLAAQETQYF. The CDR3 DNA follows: TGTGCCAGCAGTTACTCGTTAGCTGCGCAGGAGACCCAGTACTTC.

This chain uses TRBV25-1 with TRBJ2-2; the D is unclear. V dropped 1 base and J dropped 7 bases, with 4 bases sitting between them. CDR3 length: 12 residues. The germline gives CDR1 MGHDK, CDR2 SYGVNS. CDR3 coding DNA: TGTGCCAGCAGTGAATGGGACGGGGAGCTGTTTTTT. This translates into CASSEWDGELFF. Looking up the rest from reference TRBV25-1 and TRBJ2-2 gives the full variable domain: EADIYQTPRYLVIGTGKKITLECSQTMGHDKMYWYQQDPGMELHLIHYSYGVNSTEKGDLSSESTVSRIRTEHFPLTLESARPSHTSQYLCASSEWDGELFFGEGSRLTVL.

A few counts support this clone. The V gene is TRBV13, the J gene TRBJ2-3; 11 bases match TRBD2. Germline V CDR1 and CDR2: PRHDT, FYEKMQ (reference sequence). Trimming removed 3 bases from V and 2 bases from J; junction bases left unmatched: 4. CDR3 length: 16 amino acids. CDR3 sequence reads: CASSLIAGGPTDTQYF. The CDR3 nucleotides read TGTGCCAGCAGCTTGATAGCGGGGGGGCCCACAGATACGCAGTATTTT.

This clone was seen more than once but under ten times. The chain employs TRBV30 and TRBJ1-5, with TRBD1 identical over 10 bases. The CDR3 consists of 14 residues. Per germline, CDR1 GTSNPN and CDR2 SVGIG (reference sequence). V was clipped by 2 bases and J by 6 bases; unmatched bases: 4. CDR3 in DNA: TGTGCCTGGAGTTCGACAGGGGGCATTCAGCCCCAGCATTTT. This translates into CAWSSTGGIQPQHF.